The 22 T cell receptor beta chains below all came from one sample that was sequenced in a study of T cells in localized non-small cell lung cancer. Method: immunoSEQ multiplex PCR; TCRdb's copy keeps in-frame clones and lacks some. The sample holds thousands of clones, 33% seen once. Specimen: normal lung tissue next to the tumor, collected before any cancer treatment. These receptor sequences come from a woman aged 40 to 75 with stage I lung adenocarcinoma.

The chain carries TRBV19 and TRBJ1-5, with D uncertain. The CDR3 runs 13 residues. The germline V gene encodes CDR1 LNHDA and CDR2 SQIVND (reference sequence). Trimming took off 11 bases at V and 3 bases at J, with 14 bases between the two ends. The DNA of the CDR3 is TGTGCCTCTAAGATTGGGGTCAATCAGCCCCAGCATTTT. This codes for CASKIGVNQPQHF.

This clone was observed a few times. The V call is TRBV9, the J call TRBJ1-6; 7 bases line up with TRBD1. CDR1 is SGDLS and CDR2 is YYNGEE in the germline V gene. CDR3 size: 13 residues. V trimming: 5 bases; J trimming: 8 bases; junction bases outside the gene matches: 4. The CDR3 DNA reads as TGTGCCAGCAGTCCGGGACAGCATTCACCCCTCCACTTT. It codes for CASSPGQHSPLHF. Full variable domain (outside the CDR3, taken from reference TRBV9 and TRBJ1-6): DSGVTQTPKHLITATGQRVTLRCSPRSGDLSVYWYQQSLDQGLQFLIQYYNGEERAKGNILERFSAQQFPDLHSELNLSSLELGDSALYFCASSPGQHSPLHFGNGTRLTVT.

The chain recombines TRBV28 with TRBJ1-4; unclear D gene. The germline CDR1 and CDR2 sequences are MDHEN and SYDVKM. The CDR3 is 16 amino acids. The V end was cut by 4 bases, the J end by 3 bases, with 15 bases between. The CDR3: CASSSSYRVPNEKLFF. Written as DNA, the CDR3 is TGTGCCAGCAGTTCCAGTTATAGGGTACCTAATGAAAAACTGTTTTTT.

This clone was counted between two and nine times. The rearrangement links TRBV18 to TRBJ1-1; a weak D match, TRBD1 (5 bases). The V gene lost 3 bases and the J gene lost 3 bases, with 8 bases spanning the gap. The germline V gene encodes CDR1 KGHSH and CDR2 LQKENI. CDR3 size: 13 residues. The CDR3: CASSPIGDTEAFF. Here the CDR3 DNA reads TGTGCCAGCTCACCCATAGGGGACACTGAAGCTTTCTTT. Looking up the rest from reference TRBV18 and TRBJ1-1 gives the full variable domain: NAGVMQNPRHLVRRRGQEARLRCSPMKGHSHVYWYRQLPEEGLKFMVYLQKENIIDESGMPKERFSAEFPKEGPSILRIQQVVRGDSAAYFCASSPIGDTEAFFGQGTRLTVV.

The chain couples TRBV29-1 to TRBJ2-3; D remains ambiguous. CDR1 SQVTM and CDR2 ANQGSEA come from the germline V gene. The CDR3 is 13 residues long. V dropped 7 bases and J dropped 0 bases, with 11 bases sitting between them. CDR3 residues: CSATPDSTDTQYF. The CDR3 DNA sequence: TGCAGCGCCACGCCGGACAGCACAGATACGCAGTATTTT.

V gene TRBV6-7 combines with J gene TRBJ1-3; 10 nucleotides line up with TRBD1. TRBV6-7 is designated an ORF whose function remains uncertain. This CDR3 has 16 residues. With 6 bases clipped from V and 2 bases from J, the junction kept 7 bases outside the gene matches. The CDR3 nucleotides are TGTGCCAGCAGCCTCGGACAGGGGGTTACTGGAAACACCATATATTTT. This sequence encodes CASSLGQGVTGNTIYF.

This chain uses TRBV15 with TRBJ2-3; tentative D call: TRBD2 (6 bases). Per germline, CDR1 LNHNV and CDR2 YYDKDF (reference sequence). The CDR3 extends over 17 amino acids. V gave up 1 base and J gave up 3 bases, with 17 bases separating them. The CDR3 is CATSRGYGGRGTDTQYF. The CDR3 coding sequence is TGTGCCACCAGCAGAGGTTACGGGGGAAGAGGGACAGATACGCAGTATTTT.

The chain employs TRBV28 and TRBJ1-2, with D possibly TRBD1 on 5 matching bases. From germline, CDR1 is MDHEN and CDR2 SYDVKM. Trimming took off 9 bases at V and 1 base at J, with 12 bases between the two ends. The CDR3 extends over 13 amino acids. CDR3 residues: CASEMGGNYGYTF. The CDR3 region has the DNA TGTGCCAGTGAGATGGGGGGTAACTATGGCTACACCTTC.

In DNA form, the CDR3 reads TGTGCCAGCTCACCATCCGAAGGGAGCAACTATGGCTACACCTTC. Translating it yields CASSPSEGSNYGYTF. The chain has TRBV18 and TRBJ1-2; no firm D call. The V gene's germline CDR1 is KGHSH and CDR2 LQKENI. The CDR3 runs 15 residues. The ends were cut back, 2 bases at V and 2 bases at J, with 12 bases in the middle.

This clone came up a few times. The chain has TRBV14 and TRBJ1-1; TRBD1 matches 8 bases. V dropped 0 bases and J dropped 13; count of bases not matched to a gene: 10. This CDR3 is 14 amino acids long. Germline values: CDR1 SGHDN, CDR2 FVKESK. The CDR3 loop reads CASSQDLRTGKDFF. The CDR3, as DNA: TGTGCCAGCAGCCAAGATTTGAGGACAGGGAAGGATTTCTTT.

The chain joins TRBV11-3 to TRBJ2-5; TRBD2 matches 11 bases. The CDR3 runs 15 residues. Per the germline V gene, CDR1 is SGHNT and CDR2 is YENEEA. V dropped 5 bases and J dropped 3; count of bases not matched to a gene: 5. This CDR3 reads CASSPGTSGEETQYF. CDR3 coding DNA: TGTGCCAGCAGCCCCGGGACTAGCGGAGAAGAGACCCAGTACTTC.

The CDR3 DNA reads TGTGCCAGCACCCCTCCGACAGGCCGGGGGACCGGGGAGCTGTTTTTT. It specifies CASTPPTGRGTGELFF. This sequence joins TRBV11-3 and TRBJ2-2; perhaps D is TRBD1 or TRBD2 (6 bases each). The CDR3 has 16 amino acids. Germline V lookup: CDR1 SGHNT, CDR2 YENEEA. Trimming left V 7 bases short and J 5 bases short, with 20 bases between.

The chain joins TRBV18 to TRBJ2-1; D ambiguous. CDR1 is KGHSH, CDR2 LQKENI, per germline. CDR3 length: 16 residues. V shed 4 bases and J shed 2 bases, with 15 bases lying between them. The CDR3 nucleotides read TGTGCCAGCTCACATCCTACCCCAACGGCCTACAATGAGCAGTTCTTC. Its translation is CASSHPTPTAYNEQFF. The full variable domain, rest sourced from reference TRBV18 and TRBJ2-1, is NAGVMQNPRHLVRRRGQEARLRCSPMKGHSHVYWYRQLPEEGLKFMVYLQKENIIDESGMPKERFSAEFPKEGPSILRIQQVVRGDSAAYFCASSHPTPTAYNEQFFGPGTRLTVL.

This clone has just one count. The chain carries TRBV18 and TRBJ2-1; maybe TRBD2 (7 bases). The CDR3 length is 16 residues. The germline V gene has CDR1 KGHSH and CDR2 LQKENI. V was cut by 2 bases and J by 3 bases, with 14 bases left in between. The CDR3 DNA reads as TGTGCCAGCTCACCATCGGGGGGCTCCTTCTACAATGAGCAGTTCTTC. Its protein is CASSPSGGSFYNEQFF.

This clone was seen a few times. The genes are TRBV7-1 and TRBJ2-3; 9 bases map to TRBD2. TRBV7-1 is an ORF, and what it does is uncertain. The CDR3 covers 17 residues. V dropped 5 bases and J dropped 0; count of bases not matched to a gene: 9. The CDR3 coding sequence is TGTGCCAGCAGCCTAGCTAGGCTAGCGGGGAGCACAGATACGCAGTATTTT. This codes for CASSLARLAGSTDTQYF.

A few counts support this clone. The chain links TRBV9 to TRBJ1-2; D might be TRBD1 (5 bases). The length of the CDR3 is 14 residues. V was pared by 3 bases and J by 2 bases, with 11 bases between. Germline V gene lookup returns CDR1 SGDLS and CDR2 YYNGEE. CDR3: CASSGGPGNYGYTF. In DNA form, the CDR3 reads TGTGCCAGCAGCGGGGGACCAGGGAACTATGGCTACACCTTC.

This chain joins TRBV5-1 and TRBJ2-7; D is uncertain. Trimming stripped 2 bases from V and 0 bases from J, with 9 bases between. The germline V gene encodes CDR1 SGHRS and CDR2 YFSETQ. CDR3 length: 14 amino acids. This CDR3 is CASSLGRSSYEQYF. CDR3 DNA sequence: TGCGCCAGCAGCTTAGGCAGAAGCTCCTACGAGCAGTACTTC.

This clone turned up a few times. The chain links TRBV6-8 to TRBJ2-3; TRBD2 aligns across 12 bases. Per the germline V gene, CDR1 is MNHGY and CDR2 is SAAAGT. Trimming removed 2 bases from V and 1 base from J; junction bases left unmatched: 1. This CDR3 spans 16 amino acids. CDR3 nucleotides: TGTGCCAGCAGTTACCGACTAGCGGGAGGCACAGATACGCAGTATTTT. As protein: CASSYRLAGGTDTQYF.

The genes are TRBV5-1 and TRBJ1-6; no firm D call. The CDR3 loop spans 14 amino acids. Germline V gene lookup returns CDR1 SGHRS and CDR2 YFSETQ. Trimming cost V 1 base and J 10 bases, with 12 bases left between them. The CDR3, as DNA: TGCGCCAGCAGCTTGCGCAGCCAGGACTCACCCCTCCACTTT. It translates to CASSLRSQDSPLHF. Full variable domain (outside the CDR3, taken from reference TRBV5-1 and TRBJ1-6): KAGVTQTPRYLIKTRGQQVTLSCSPISGHRSVSWYQQTPGQGLQFLFEYFSETQRNKGNFPGRFSGRQFSNSRSEMNVSTLELGDSALYLCASSLRSQDSPLHFGNGTRLTVT.

The genes are TRBV28 and TRBJ1-2; 9 nucleotides align to TRBD1. Germline assignment: CDR1 MDHEN and CDR2 SYDVKM. This CDR3 is built from 15 residues. V trimming: 2 bases; J trimming: 6 bases; junction bases outside the gene matches: 7. CDR3 loop: CASSLGPTGGNGYTF. CDR3 nucleotides: TGTGCCAGCAGTTTAGGGCCTACAGGGGGCAATGGCTACACCTTC.

The chain links TRBV11-3 to TRBJ2-5, with a tentative D call TRBD2 (7 bases). V was clipped by 4 bases and J by 5 bases, with 17 bases between them. This CDR3 is 15 amino acids long. Germline assignment: CDR1 SGHNT and CDR2 YENEEA. The CDR3 sequence: CASSSDRRGPETQYF. CDR3 coding DNA: TGTGCCAGCAGCTCCGACCGGCGGGGGCCGGAGACCCAGTACTTC.

This clone appeared a few times. The chain combines TRBV10-2 with TRBJ1-1; weak D call: TRBD1 (5 bases). The germline V gene has CDR1 WSHSY and CDR2 SAAADI. This CDR3 region has 17 residues. Trimming left V 3 bases short and J 5 bases short, with 22 bases between. CDR3 in DNA: TGCGCCAGCAGTGACCCCCAGGTCGGGGGGATTAGAACTGAAGCTTTCTTT. It encodes CASSDPQVGGIRTEAFF.